This T cell receptor beta chain was recovered during a study of cytomegalovirus exposure and HLA in healthy donors. CDR3 size: 9 residues. Germline V gene sequence: CDR1 SQVTM, CDR2 ANQGSEA. Trimming cost V 0 bases and J 11 bases, with 4 bases left between them. PCR used 60 Vbeta primers and 13 Jbeta primers. Clones were read by immunoSEQ multiplex PCR, and TCRdb kept only the in-frame ones, dropping some. Among roughly 110,000 clones listed, roughly 70% were seen once. The source of this sequence is a man between 25 and 39 years old in good health and CMV-seropositive. This rearrangement joins TRBV29-1 to TRBJ1-1; D not certain. The sample consisted of PBMCs. Here the CDR3 reads CSVEDLAFF. The CDR3 nucleotides are TGCAGCGTTGAAGATCTTGCTTTCTTT.